This entry concerns a single TCR beta chain. Using immunoSEQ multiplex PCR, the repertoire was profiled, and TCRdb retains in-frame clones only, with some absent. This sample has about 110,000 clones; around four fifths occur once, and the top ten carry about 5.9%. The source of the sample is a study of control samples from healthy donors and cancer patients. CDR1 is MNHEY, CDR2 SVGAGI, per germline. J lost 3 bases, V lost 6 bases, and 8 bases had no gene match. The CDR3 is made up of 15 amino acids. This clonotype originated in a man younger than 35 in good health. The J gene is TRBJ2-1, the V gene TRBV6-5, with 7 bases matching TRBD1. The sequenced sample was blood. The DNA for the CDR3 is TGTGCCAGCAGCCGGGGACAGTTTCTCTACAATGAGCAGTTCTTC. It yields the protein CASSRGQFLYNEQFF.